The subject of this entry is one TCR beta chain. What it binds is unknown. These data belong to a study of shared clonotypes between healthy human individuals. Study-level points and caveats: Donor scarcity curtailed the genetic and exposure-history diversity represented herein.

The material for each subset, its genomic DNA, was split evenly across several immunoSEQ plates. Unsorted PBMC replicate PCRs drew on roughly 280 ng DNA, representing 25,000 to 30,000 T cell genomes. Repertoires were generated with immunoSEQ multiplex PCR, while TCRdb's copy carries only in-frame clones and drops some. The sample holds roughly 480,000 clones, around 80% seen once. Trimming at V came to 1 base and at J to 8 bases, leaving 3 bases not matched to a gene. The CDR3 sequence is 15 residues long. In germline, CDR1 is SGHAT, CDR2 FQNNGV. This clonotype originated in a woman aged 40 to 55 in good health. Some clones in this sample may be carry-over from other donors' samples. The specimen was PBMCs. The chain recombines TRBV11-2 with TRBJ2-1; 12 nucleotides line up with TRBD1. The CDR3, as DNA: TGTGCCAGCAGCTTAGGGGGGACAGGGGGCGATGAGCAGTTCTTC. It specifies CASSLGGTGGDEQFF.